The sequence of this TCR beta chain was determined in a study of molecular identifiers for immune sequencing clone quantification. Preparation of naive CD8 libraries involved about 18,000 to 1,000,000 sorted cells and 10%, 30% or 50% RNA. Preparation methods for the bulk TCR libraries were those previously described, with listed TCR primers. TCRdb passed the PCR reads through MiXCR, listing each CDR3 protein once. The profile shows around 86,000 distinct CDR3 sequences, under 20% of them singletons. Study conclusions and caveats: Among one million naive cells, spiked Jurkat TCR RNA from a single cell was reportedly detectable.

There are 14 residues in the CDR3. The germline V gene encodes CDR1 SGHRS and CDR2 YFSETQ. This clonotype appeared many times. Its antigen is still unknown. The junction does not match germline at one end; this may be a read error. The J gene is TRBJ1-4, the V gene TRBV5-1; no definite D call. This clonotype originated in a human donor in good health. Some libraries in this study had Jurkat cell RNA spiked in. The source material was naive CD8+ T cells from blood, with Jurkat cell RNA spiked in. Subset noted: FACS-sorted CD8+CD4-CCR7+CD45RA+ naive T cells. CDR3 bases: TGCGCCAGCGGCTTTGTAGGGATTAATGAAAAACTGTTTTTT. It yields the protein CASGFVGINEKLFF.